The source of this T cell receptor (beta chain) is a study of CD8 T cells in Susac syndrome. Notes on the study in general: Repertoires of Susac syndrome CD4+ T cells lacked clonal expansion.

After extraction with the RNeasy kit, roughly 0.45 to 1 ug of the RNA was reverse transcribed using random hexamers. TCRdb redid the calling of the immunoSEQ multiplex PCR reads with MiXCR, one entry per CDR3 protein. The sample lists about 240,000 distinct CDR3 sequences, almost 97% occurring once. Patients with Susac syndrome fulfilled recently defined diagnostic criteria for definite or probable disease. V was shortened by 0 bases and J by 4 bases, with 7 bases between the two germline ends. This CDR3 comprises 13 residues. Germline V CDR1 and CDR2: KGHSH, LQKENI. In the case of this clonotype: The antigen is unknown.

This clonotype was obtained from a human donor with Susac syndrome. The rearrangement links TRBV18 to TRBJ2-7; perhaps TRBD1 as D (5 bases). The material sequenced was CD4+ T cells from PBMCs. The CDR3 sequence is CASSPPDRYEQYF. As DNA, the CDR3 is TGTGCCAGCTCACCACCCGACAGATACGAGCAGTACTTC. The variable domain in full, completed from reference TRBV18 and TRBJ2-7, reads NAGVMQNPRHLVRRRGQEARLRCSPMKGHSHVYWYRQLPEEGLKFMVYLQKENIIDESGMPKERFSAEFPKEGPSILRIQQVVRGDSAAYFCASSPPDRYEQYFGPGTRLTVT.